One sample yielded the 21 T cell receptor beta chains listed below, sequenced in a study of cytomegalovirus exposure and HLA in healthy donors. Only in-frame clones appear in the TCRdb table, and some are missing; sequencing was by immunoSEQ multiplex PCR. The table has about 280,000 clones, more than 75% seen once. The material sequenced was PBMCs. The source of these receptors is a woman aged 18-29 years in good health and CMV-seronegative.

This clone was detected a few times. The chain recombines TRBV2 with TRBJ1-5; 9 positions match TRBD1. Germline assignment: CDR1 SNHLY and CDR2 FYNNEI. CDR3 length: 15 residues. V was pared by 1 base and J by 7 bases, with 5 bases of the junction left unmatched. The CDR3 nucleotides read TGTGCCAGCAGTGAAGAACAGGGGGCTAAACAGCCCCAGCATTTT. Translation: CASSEEQGAKQPQHF. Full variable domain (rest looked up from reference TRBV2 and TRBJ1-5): EPEVTQTPSHQVTQMGQEVILRCVPISNHLYFYWYRQILGQKVEFLVSFYNNEISEKSEIFDDQFSVERPDGSNFTLKIRSTKLEDSAMYFCASSEEQGAKQPQHFGDGTRLSIL.

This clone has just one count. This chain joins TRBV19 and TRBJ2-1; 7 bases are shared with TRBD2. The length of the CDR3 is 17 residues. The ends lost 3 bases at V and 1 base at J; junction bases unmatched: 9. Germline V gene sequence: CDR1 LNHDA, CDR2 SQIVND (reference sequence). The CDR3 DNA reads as TGTGCCAGTAGTATGCCCATGGGACTAAATTCCTACAATGAGCAGTTCTTC. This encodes CASSMPMGLNSYNEQFF. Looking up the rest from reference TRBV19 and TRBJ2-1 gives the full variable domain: DGGITQSPKYLFRKEGQNVTLSCEQNLNHDAMYWYRQDPGQGLRLIYYSQIVNDFQKGDIAEGYSVSREKKESFPLTVTSAQKNPTAFYLCASSMPMGLNSYNEQFFGPGTRLTVL.

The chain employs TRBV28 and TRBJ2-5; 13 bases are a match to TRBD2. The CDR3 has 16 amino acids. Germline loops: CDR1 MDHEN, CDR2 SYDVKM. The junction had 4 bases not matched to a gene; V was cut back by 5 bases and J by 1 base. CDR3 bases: TGTGCCAGCAGTCCGAGGACTAGCGGGAGCCAAGAGACCCAGTACTTC. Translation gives CASSPRTSGSQETQYF. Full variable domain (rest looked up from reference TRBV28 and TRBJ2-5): DVKVTQSSRYLVKRTGEKVFLECVQDMDHENMFWYRQDPGLGLRLIYFSYDVKMKEKGDIPEGYSVSREKKERFSLILESASTNQTSMYLCASSPRTSGSQETQYFGPGTRLLVL.

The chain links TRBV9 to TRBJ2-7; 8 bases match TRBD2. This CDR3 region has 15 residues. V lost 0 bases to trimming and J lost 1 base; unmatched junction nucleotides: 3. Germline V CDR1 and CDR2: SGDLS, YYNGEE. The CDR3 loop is CASSVGGTRSYEQYF. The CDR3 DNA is TGTGCCAGCAGCGTAGGCGGGACTAGATCCTACGAGCAGTACTTC. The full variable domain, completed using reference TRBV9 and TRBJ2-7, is DSGVTQTPKHLITATGQRVTLRCSPRSGDLSVYWYQQSLDQGLQFLIQYYNGEERAKGNILERFSAQQFPDLHSELNLSSLELGDSALYFCASSVGGTRSYEQYFGPGTRLTVT.

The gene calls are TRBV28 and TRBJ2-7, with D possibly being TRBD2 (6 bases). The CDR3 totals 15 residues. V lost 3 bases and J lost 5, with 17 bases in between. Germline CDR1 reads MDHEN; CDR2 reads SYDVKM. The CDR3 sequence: CASSLGGTVPHEQYF. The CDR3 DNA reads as TGTGCCAGCAGTTTGGGGGGTACAGTGCCCCACGAGCAGTACTTC.

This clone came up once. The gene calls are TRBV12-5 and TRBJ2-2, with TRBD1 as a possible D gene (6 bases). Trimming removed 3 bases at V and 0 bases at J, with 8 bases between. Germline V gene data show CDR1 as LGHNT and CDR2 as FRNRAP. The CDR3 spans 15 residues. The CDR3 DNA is TGTGCTAGTGGTTTTGACAGGACGAACACCGGGGAGCTGTTTTTT. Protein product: CASGFDRTNTGELFF.

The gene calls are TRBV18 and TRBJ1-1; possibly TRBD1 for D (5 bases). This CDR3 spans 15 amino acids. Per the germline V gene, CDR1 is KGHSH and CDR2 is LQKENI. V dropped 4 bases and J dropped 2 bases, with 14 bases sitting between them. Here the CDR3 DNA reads TGTGCCAGCTCACTATGGGAAGGGGCCAACACTGAAGCTTTCTTT. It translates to CASSLWEGANTEAFF.

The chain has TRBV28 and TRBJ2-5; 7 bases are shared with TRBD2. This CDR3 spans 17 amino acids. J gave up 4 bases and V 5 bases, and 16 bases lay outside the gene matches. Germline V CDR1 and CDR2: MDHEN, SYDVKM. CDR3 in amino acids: CASSPLVGGSFRETQYF. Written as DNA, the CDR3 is TGTGCCAGCAGTCCCCTAGTCGGCGGGAGTTTCCGAGAGACCCAGTACTTC.

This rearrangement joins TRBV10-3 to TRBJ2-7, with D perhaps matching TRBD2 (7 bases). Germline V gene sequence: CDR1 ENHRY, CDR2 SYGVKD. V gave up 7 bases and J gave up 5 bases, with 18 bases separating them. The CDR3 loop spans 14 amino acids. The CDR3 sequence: CAIMAGGQGNEQYF. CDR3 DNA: TGTGCCATCATGGCCGGGGGGCAGGGAAACGAGCAGTACTTC.

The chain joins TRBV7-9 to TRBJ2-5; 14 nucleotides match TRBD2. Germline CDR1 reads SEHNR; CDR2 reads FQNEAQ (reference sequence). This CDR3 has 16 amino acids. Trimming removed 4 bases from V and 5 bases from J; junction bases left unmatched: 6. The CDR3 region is CASSSGLAGVMETQYF. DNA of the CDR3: TGTGCCAGCAGCTCGGGACTAGCGGGAGTAATGGAGACCCAGTACTTC. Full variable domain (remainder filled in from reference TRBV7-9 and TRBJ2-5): DTGVSQNPRHKITKRGQNVTFRCDPISEHNRLYWYRQTLGQGPEFLTYFQNEAQLEKSRLLSDRFSAERPKGSFSTLEIQRTEQGDSAMYLCASSSGLAGVMETQYFGPGTRLLVL.

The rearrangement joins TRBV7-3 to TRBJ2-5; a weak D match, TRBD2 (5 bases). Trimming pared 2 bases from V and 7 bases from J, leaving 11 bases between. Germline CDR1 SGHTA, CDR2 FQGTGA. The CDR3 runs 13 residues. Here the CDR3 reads CASSLEGRGTQYF. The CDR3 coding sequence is TGTGCCAGCAGCTTAGAGGGTCGGGGGACCCAGTACTTC.

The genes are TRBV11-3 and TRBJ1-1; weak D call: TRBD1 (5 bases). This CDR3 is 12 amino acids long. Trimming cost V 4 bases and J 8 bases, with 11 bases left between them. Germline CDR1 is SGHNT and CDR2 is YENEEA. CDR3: CASSSLGGEAFF. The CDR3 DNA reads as TGTGCCAGCAGCTCCCTGGGGGGGGAAGCTTTCTTT.

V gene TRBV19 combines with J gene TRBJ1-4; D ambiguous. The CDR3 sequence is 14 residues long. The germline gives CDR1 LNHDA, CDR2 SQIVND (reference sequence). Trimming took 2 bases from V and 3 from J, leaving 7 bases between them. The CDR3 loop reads CASSIKRSNEKLFF. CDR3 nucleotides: TGTGCCAGTAGTATAAAGAGATCTAATGAAAAACTGTTTTTT.

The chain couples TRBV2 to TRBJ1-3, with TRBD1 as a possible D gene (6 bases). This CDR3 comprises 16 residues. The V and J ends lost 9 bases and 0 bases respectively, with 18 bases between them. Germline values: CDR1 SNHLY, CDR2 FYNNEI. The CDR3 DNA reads TGTGCCAGTAACTTGGGACATGTGAGCTCTGGAAACACCATATATTTT. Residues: CASNLGHVSSGNTIYF.

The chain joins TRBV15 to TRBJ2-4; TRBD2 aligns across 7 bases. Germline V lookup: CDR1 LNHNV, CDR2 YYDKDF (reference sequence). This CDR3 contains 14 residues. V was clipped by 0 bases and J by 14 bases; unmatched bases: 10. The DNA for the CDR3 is TGTGCCACCAGCAGAGAGTACTCCGGGACTACTAAGTACTTC. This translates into CATSREYSGTTKYF.

CDR3 in amino acids: CASSPPTGYGYTF. As DNA, the CDR3 is TGTGCCAGCTCACCACCGACGGGCTATGGCTACACCTTC. The chain combines TRBV18 with TRBJ1-2; unclear D gene. Germline CDR1 KGHSH, CDR2 LQKENI. V was trimmed by 0 bases and J by 4 bases, leaving 6 bases between them. The CDR3 spans 13 residues.

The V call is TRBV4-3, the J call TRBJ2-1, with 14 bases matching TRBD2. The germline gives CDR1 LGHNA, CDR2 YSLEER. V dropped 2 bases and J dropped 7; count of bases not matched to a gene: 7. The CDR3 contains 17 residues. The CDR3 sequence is CASSQREGLAGVNEQFF. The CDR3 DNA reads TGCGCCAGCAGCCAACGAGAGGGACTAGCGGGAGTAAATGAGCAGTTCTTC.

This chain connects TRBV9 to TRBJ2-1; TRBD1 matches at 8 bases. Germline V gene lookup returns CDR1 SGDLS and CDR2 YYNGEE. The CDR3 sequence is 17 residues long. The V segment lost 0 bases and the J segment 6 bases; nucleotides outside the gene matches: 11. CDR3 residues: CASSVDLGTGPLNEQFF. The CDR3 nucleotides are TGTGCCAGCAGCGTAGACCTTGGGACAGGACCCCTCAATGAGCAGTTCTTC.

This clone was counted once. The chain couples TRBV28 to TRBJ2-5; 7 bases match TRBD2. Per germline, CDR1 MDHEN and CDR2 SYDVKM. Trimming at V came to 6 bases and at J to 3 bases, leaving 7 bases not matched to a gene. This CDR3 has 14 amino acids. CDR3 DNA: TGTGCCAGCAGCGTCGGGACTATAAAAGAGACCCAGTACTTC. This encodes CASSVGTIKETQYF.

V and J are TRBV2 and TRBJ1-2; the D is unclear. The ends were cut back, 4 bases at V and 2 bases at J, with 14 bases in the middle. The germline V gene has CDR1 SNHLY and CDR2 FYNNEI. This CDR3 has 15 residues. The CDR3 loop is CASSGLLNRNYGYTF. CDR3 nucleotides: TGTGCCAGCAGTGGGTTGCTGAATCGGAACTATGGCTACACCTTC. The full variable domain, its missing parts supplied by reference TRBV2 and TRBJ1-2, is EPEVTQTPSHQVTQMGQEVILRCVPISNHLYFYWYRQILGQKVEFLVSFYNNEISEKSEIFDDQFSVERPDGSNFTLKIRSTKLEDSAMYFCASSGLLNRNYGYTFGSGTRLTVV.

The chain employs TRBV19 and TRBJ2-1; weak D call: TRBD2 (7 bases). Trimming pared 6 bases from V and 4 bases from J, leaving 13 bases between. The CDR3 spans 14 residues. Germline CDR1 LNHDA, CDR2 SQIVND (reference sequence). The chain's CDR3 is CASSRGGGYNEQFF. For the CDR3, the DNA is TGTGCCAGTAGCCGGGGAGGGGGGTACAATGAGCAGTTCTTC.